The clone carrying this TCR beta chain has a single count. The sample originates from a study of blood T cell repertoires in COVID-19. The CDR3 is 14 amino acids. The ends lost 7 bases at V and 5 bases at J; junction bases unmatched: 8. CDR1 is LGHNA and CDR2 is YNFKEQ in the germline V gene. In the original workflow: Scientists estimated how many nucleated cells there were by amplifying reference gene primers. Clones were read by immunoSEQ multiplex PCR, and TCRdb kept only the in-frame ones, dropping some. Clonal size and the V and J genes are those of that table, whereas D and trimming came from the DNA. This sample has nearly 50,000 clones; over 75% occur once, and the top ten carry around 6.4%.

The chain links TRBV4-2 to TRBJ1-2; 9 nucleotides align to TRBD1. This receptor was taken from a woman aged 60-75 years with acute or convalescent COVID-19. The source material was peripheral blood. The CDR3 loop is CASTPRDREYGYTF. In DNA form, the CDR3 reads TGTGCCAGCACCCCCCGGGACAGGGAGTATGGCTACACCTTC.